This entry concerns a single TCR beta chain. The antigen remains unidentified. This specimen comes from a study of CD8 T cells in Susac syndrome. General study findings and limits: It was acknowledged by the study that relatively few individuals were included in its TCR sequencing and HLA analysis.

CDR1 and CDR2 from the germline V gene are KGHSH and LQKENI. The length of the CDR3 is 13 residues. Trimming stripped 6 bases from V and 1 base from J, with 9 bases between. With random hexamers, reverse transcription was performed on roughly 0.45 to 1 ug of RNA. Using its own MiXCR run on the immunoSEQ multiplex PCR reads, TCRdb lists one record per CDR3 protein. The table has under 250,000 distinct CDR3 sequences, around 93% seen once; the top ten hold approximately 0.15%. The Susac syndrome patients fit the recently defined diagnostic criteria for definite or probable disease. The V and J genes are TRBV18 and TRBJ2-5; D remains unclear. Source material: CD4+ T cells from PBMCs. The receptor was derived from a human donor with Susac syndrome. CDR3 sequence (DNA): TGTGCCAGCTCTCTAATGGGCCAAGAGACCCAGTACTTC. It encodes CASSLMGQETQYF.